The T cell receptor beta chain described here comes from a study of CD8 T cells in ankylosing spondylitis. Study-wide results and caveats: Reportedly, matched ankylosing spondylitis synovial fluid was significantly enriched for disease-linked clones. In synovial fluid and blood from reactive arthritis, some motif variants were previously reported.

Only a few counts were recorded for this clonotype. Its specificity is not known. CDR3 size: 16 residues. The germline V and J ends were trimmed by 6 bases and 4 bases, with 23 bases remaining between them. The V gene's germline CDR1 is DFQATT and CDR2 SNEGSKA (reference sequence). As the method for making TCR beta libraries, quantitative 5'-RACE with molecular barcodes was used. TCRdb called the 5' RACE reads again in MiXCR, with one record for every CDR3 protein. The repertoire holds some 37,000 distinct CDR3 sequences, with approximately 10% as singletons. Sequencing was carried out using synovial fluid, either unsorted or a sorted T cell fraction (not recorded which). The origin of this receptor is a male donor with ankylosing spondylitis. The chain recombines TRBV20-1 with TRBJ2-3, with D perhaps TRBD1 or TRBD2 (5 bases each). DNA for the CDR3: TGCAGTGCCCAGGGACGGACACCGGGGACCTCAGATACGCAGTATTTT. It codes for CSAQGRTPGTSDTQYF.